Below, one T cell receptor beta chain is given with its context. Its antigen is not known. This sample is drawn from a study of OX40 agonist ivuxolimab in advanced cancers. Looking at the study overall: The study treated patients with ivuxolimab, an agonistic anti-OX40 (CD134) antibody. The study gave patients intravenous ivuxolimab at 0.01 to 10 mg/kg every 2 weeks. Study-wide points: In the expanded peripheral T cells, antigen specificity was never determined.

Generated by immunoSEQ multiplex PCR, the TCRdb table keeps only in-frame clones and is missing some. The sample has about 50,000 clones; 84% are singletons. CDR3 length: 13 residues. CDR1 MNHNS and CDR2 SASEGT come from the germline V gene. The ends were cut back, 6 bases at V and 2 bases at J, with 10 bases in the middle. The receptor's source is an adult with an advanced solid tumor such as melanoma, head and neck, liver or kidney cancer. The specimen comprised CD4+ or CD8+ T cells sorted from blood, sampled in a trial of the OX40 agonist ivuxolimab. This chain joins TRBV6-1 and TRBJ1-1; no clear D gene. The CDR3 loop is CASSQKANTEAFF. The CDR3, as DNA: TGTGCCAGCAGCCAGAAAGCTAACACTGAAGCTTTCTTT.